This T cell receptor (beta chain) was captured in a study of T cells expressing NK-cell markers. Whole-study context: Eight donors were sequenced, seven testing HCMV-seropositive and one testing seronegative.

The CDR3 sequence is 16 residues long. For each CDR3 protein, TCRdb gives one entry from its re-call of the 5' RACE reads, without DNA. This table lists about 160,000 distinct CDR3 sequences. Sequenced material: blood T cells: a sorted CD56 or NKG2C T cell subset, CD4+ or CD8+ T cells, or bulk PBMC T cells (not recorded which). The rearrangement uses TRBV21-1 and TRBJ2-5; TCRdb outputs TRBD1, but without DNA this stays unchecked. TRBV21-1 is a known pseudogene. The receptor's source is a woman aged 18-70 years in good health. CDR3 protein: CASSKGQGSAQETQYF.